The T cell receptor (beta chain) under discussion was sequenced for a study of T cell responses to AZD1222 COVID-19 vaccine. Assay used: immunoSEQ multiplex PCR; TCRdb lists only in-frame clones, some missing. The profile shows 110,000 or so clones, around nine tenths of them singletons. It was second doses at about 4 or about 12 weeks that were pooled. CDR3 length: 13 amino acids. V was shortened by 0 bases and J by 3 bases, with 6 bases between the two germline ends. Germline values: CDR1 SGHTA, CDR2 FQGNSA. The source is an adult who received the AZD1222 COVID-19 vaccine. The sequencing here drew on peripheral blood, taken 28 days after the second AZD1222 dose. The chain has TRBV7-2 and TRBJ2-7, with unresolved D. The chain's CDR3 is CASSLALLYEQYF. The CDR3 DNA sequence: TGTGCCAGCAGCTTAGCTCTTCTCTACGAGCAGTACTTC.